This TCR beta chain was obtained from a study of vaccination and CD4 T cells after COVID-19. Stated treatment: approximately 9-day PBMC culture with coronavirus spike peptide pools or control peptides (ViraFEST assay). The germline V gene encodes CDR1 MRHNA and CDR2 SNTAGT. V was shortened by 4 bases and J by 7 bases, with 19 bases between the two germline ends. The CDR3 has 15 residues. An Oncomine TCR Beta short-read assay was used to sequence the DNA from cultured CD4+ T cells. MiXCR, applied by TCRdb to the PCR reads, yields one record per CDR3 protein. The repertoire holds over 10,000 distinct CDR3 sequences, with less than 55% as singletons. The table lists this clonotype with a few counts. The antigen is undetermined.

What was sequenced was CD4+ T cells from blood, cultured in vitro. This rearrangement joins TRBV6-4 to TRBJ1-2; no clear D gene. This TCR derives from a human donor who had recovered from COVID-19. The CDR3 protein is CASSGGPDGSAGYTF. The DNA of the CDR3 is TGTGCCAGCAGTGGGGGTCCGGATGGGAGCGCTGGCTACACCTTC.